Presented here are 17 T cell receptor beta chains from one specimen sequenced in a study of T-cell memory formation after mild COVID-19. TCRdb re-derived calls from the 5' RACE reads in MiXCR, one entry per CDR3 protein. This sample has 580,000 or so distinct CDR3 sequences, with roughly 17% found just once. Input material: PBMCs or a T cell subset sorted from them (not recorded which). The receptors stem from an adult woman who had mild COVID-19 (a few samples of this study predate the infection). Cell type and time point are not known.

The CDR3 spells CASSQEQGPYEQYF. CDR3 bases: TGTGCCAGCAGCCAAGAACAGGGGCCCTACGAGCAGTACTTC. J is TRBJ2-7 and V is TRBV4-2; 7 nucleotides match TRBD1. This CDR3 contains 14 residues. The V segment lost 0 bases and the J segment 2 bases; nucleotides outside the gene matches: 1. Germline V gene sequence: CDR1 LGHNA, CDR2 YNFKEQ.

This clonotype occurred a few times. The chain links TRBV5-4 to TRBJ1-4; unclear D gene. CDR1 SGHNT and CDR2 YYREEE come from the germline V gene (reference sequence). There are 15 residues in the CDR3. V gave up 0 bases and J gave up 5 bases, with 11 bases separating them. The CDR3 is CASSLAGSQNEKLFF. The CDR3 DNA reads TGTGCCAGCAGCTTGGCCGGATCGCAGAATGAAAAACTGTTTTTT.

The V gene is TRBV12-3 or TRBV12-4, the J gene TRBJ1-5, with D maybe TRBD1 (6 bases). The V end was cut by 6 bases, the J end by 5 bases, with 20 bases between. This CDR3 comprises 16 residues. Written as DNA, the CDR3 is TGTGCCAGCAGCCTCCACAGGGTTCGAAGCGATCAGCCCCAGCATTTT. It encodes CASSLHRVRSDQPQHF.

This clonotype was observed a handful of times. V usage is TRBV29-1 and J usage is TRBJ2-7; 9 bases agree with TRBD1. The CDR3 consists of 13 residues. Looked up from germline, CDR1 is SQVTM and CDR2 is ANQGSEA. Trimming removed 6 bases from V and 2 bases from J; junction bases left unmatched: 5. CDR3 region: CSVGQGYTYEQYF. The CDR3 DNA follows: TGCAGCGTCGGACAGGGGTATACCTACGAGCAGTACTTC.

This clonotype came up a few times. The chain joins TRBV27 to TRBJ2-7, with 9 positions matching TRBD1. The CDR3 length is 15 residues. Germline CDR1 is MNHEY and CDR2 is SMNVEV (reference sequence). Trimming took 7 bases from V and 0 from J; bases not matched to a gene: 7. This CDR3 reads CASKKDRGSSYEQYF. For the CDR3, the DNA is TGTGCCAGCAAAAAGGACAGGGGCAGCTCCTACGAGCAGTACTTC.

This clonotype appeared a few times. The chain is built from TRBV29-1 and TRBJ2-1, with TRBD2 identical over 7 bases. V was clipped by 0 bases and J by 4 bases; unmatched bases: 9. The germline gives CDR1 SQVTM, CDR2 ANQGSEA. There are 16 residues in the CDR3. This chain's CDR3 is CSVEDLVSGVYNEQFF. The CDR3 bases are TGCAGCGTTGAAGATCTTGTCAGCGGGGTTTACAATGAGCAGTTCTTC.

Only a few counts were recorded for this clonotype. The chain has TRBV19 and TRBJ2-7; tentatively, D is TRBD1 (5 bases). In germline, CDR1 is LNHDA, CDR2 SQIVND (reference sequence). The CDR3 totals 15 residues. V lost 5 bases, J lost 2 bases, and 16 bases lay in between. The CDR3 DNA follows: TGTGCCAGTAGTGTCGGCGTGGGCAGGGCCTACGAGCAGTACTTC. Protein: CASSVGVGRAYEQYF.

This clonotype has ten or more counts. V usage is TRBV4-2 and J usage is TRBJ1-3; tentative D call: TRBD1 (5 bases). The CDR3 loop spans 15 amino acids. The V end lost 0 bases, the J end lost 4 bases, and 10 bases lay between the germline ends. Germline CDR1 reads LGHNA; CDR2 reads YNFKEQ. CDR3 sequence (DNA): TGTGCCAGCAGCCAAGATGGGGGAACCGGAAACACCATATATTTT. Protein sequence: CASSQDGGTGNTIYF.

Only a few counts were recorded for this clonotype. The V and J genes are TRBV5-1 and TRBJ2-1; D perhaps matches TRBD1 (5 bases). Trimming cost V 3 bases and J 7 bases, with 17 bases left between them. The germline CDR1 and CDR2 sequences are SGHRS and YFSETQ. The CDR3 is made up of 15 amino acids. CDR3 in amino acids: CASSSTGASWNEQFF. CDR3 DNA sequence: TGCGCCAGCAGCTCTACAGGAGCCTCATGGAATGAGCAGTTCTTC.

This rearrangement joins TRBV5-6 to TRBJ1-2; 7 bases are shared with TRBD1. V lost 3 bases, J lost 9 bases, and 11 bases stayed unmatched. CDR1 and CDR2 (germline): SGHDT, YYEEEE. CDR3 size: 14 residues. CDR3 residues: CASSWQTGFASYTF. The DNA for the CDR3 is TGTGCCAGCAGCTGGCAGACAGGGTTCGCAAGCTACACCTTC.

The genes are TRBV7-2 and TRBJ2-7; D tentatively fits TRBD1 or TRBD2 (5 bases each). CDR1 and CDR2 (germline): SGHTA, FQGNSA. This CDR3 region has 15 residues. The V end lost 2 bases, the J end lost 2 bases, and 13 bases lay between the germline ends. The CDR3 sequence is CASSLSQGAPYEQYF. DNA of the CDR3: TGTGCCAGCAGCTTATCCCAGGGAGCCCCCTACGAGCAGTACTTC.

The chain combines TRBV7-2 with TRBJ2-7, with 9 bases lining up with TRBD1. The germline gives CDR1 SGHTA, CDR2 FQGNSA. V was clipped by 7 bases and J by 7 bases; unmatched bases: 14. The CDR3 loop spans 15 amino acids. The CDR3 bases are TGTGCCAGCACCTCCCGATGGACAGGGGTCGGGGAGCAGTACTTC. Encoded protein: CASTSRWTGVGEQYF.

The chain carries TRBV29-1 and TRBJ1-1; D not resolved. CDR1 and CDR2 (germline): SQVTM, ANQGSEA. The CDR3 covers 13 residues. V lost 3 bases and J lost 0, with 8 bases in between. Here the CDR3 reads CSVDGGLNTEAFF. The CDR3 bases are TGCAGCGTTGATGGCGGGCTGAACACTGAAGCTTTCTTT. Together with reference TRBV29-1 and TRBJ1-1, the CDR3 gives the full variable domain: SAVISQKPSRDICQRGTSLTIQCQVDSQVTMMFWYRQQPGQSLTLIATANQGSEATYESGFVIDKFPISRPNLTFSTLTVSNMSPEDSSIYLCSVDGGLNTEAFFGQGTRLTVV.

This clonotype was counted between two and nine times. V usage is TRBV11-2 and J usage is TRBJ1-1; 9 bases line up with TRBD1. This CDR3 spans 15 amino acids. Trimming cost V 6 bases and J 5 bases; bases outside gene matches: 10. Germline CDR1 is SGHAT and CDR2 is FQNNGV. CDR3 loop: CASRSMTGGRTEAFF. The CDR3 DNA follows: TGTGCCAGCAGATCCATGACAGGGGGTAGGACTGAAGCTTTCTTT.

This chain connects TRBV7-6 to TRBJ2-6; possibly TRBD1 for D (6 bases). Germline V gene data show CDR1 as SGHVS and CDR2 as FNYEAQ. The CDR3 has 16 amino acids. With 5 bases removed from V and 0 bases from J, the gap between germline ends came to 11 bases. CDR3 bases: TGTGCCAGCAGCGTACAGGGCCGCTCTGGGGCCAACGTCCTGACTTTC. It specifies CASSVQGRSGANVLTF.

The V call is TRBV7-9, the J call TRBJ1-2, with D maybe TRBD1 (6 bases). The germline CDR1 and CDR2 sequences are SEHNR and FQNEAQ (reference sequence). Trimming removed 4 bases from V and 4 bases from J, with 16 bases in between. This CDR3 contains 15 residues. The CDR3 spells CASSYGTPGSYGYTF. CDR3 sequence (DNA): TGTGCCAGCAGCTACGGGACACCCGGAAGCTATGGCTACACCTTC.

This sequence joins TRBV29-1 and TRBJ2-7; D may be TRBD2 (5 bases). The V end was cut by 6 bases, the J end by 6 bases, with 18 bases between. Germline CDR1 is SQVTM and CDR2 is ANQGSEA. This CDR3 is built from 13 residues. The CDR3 sequence: CSVKRPGGIEQYF. The CDR3 DNA is TGCAGCGTCAAAAGGCCCGGAGGCATCGAGCAGTACTTC.